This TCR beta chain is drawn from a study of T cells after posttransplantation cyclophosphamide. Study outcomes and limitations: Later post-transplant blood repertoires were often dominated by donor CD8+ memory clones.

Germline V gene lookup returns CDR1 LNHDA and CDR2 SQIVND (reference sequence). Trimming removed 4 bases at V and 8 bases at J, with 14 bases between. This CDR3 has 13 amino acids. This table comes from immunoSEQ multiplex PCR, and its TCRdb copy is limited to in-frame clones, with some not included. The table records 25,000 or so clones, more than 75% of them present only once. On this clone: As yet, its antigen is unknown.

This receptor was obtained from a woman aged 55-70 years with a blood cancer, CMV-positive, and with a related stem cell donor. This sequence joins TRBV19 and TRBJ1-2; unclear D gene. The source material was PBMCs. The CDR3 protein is CASSTRDRWGYTF. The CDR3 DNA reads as TGTGCCAGTAGTACCCGGGATCGCTGGGGCTACACCTTC.